These 30 T cell receptor beta chains came from one sample sequenced in a study of CD8 T cells in Susac syndrome. The authors reverse transcribed about 0.45 to 1 ug RNA with random hexamers. Each CDR3 protein is one row after TCRdb ran MiXCR on the immunoSEQ multiplex PCR reads. Of some 190,000 distinct CDR3 sequences detected, around 95% appear once; the ten largest clones hold roughly 0.095%. Sequencing was performed on CD4+ T cells from PBMCs. Source of these receptors: a human donor with multiple sclerosis.

The rearrangement uses TRBV4-3 and TRBJ1-2; 7 bases match TRBD1. V lost 0 bases, J lost 3 bases, and 13 bases stayed unmatched. The CDR3 is 18 amino acids. The germline CDR1 and CDR2 sequences are LGHNA and YSLEER. The CDR3 DNA reads as TGCGCCAGCAGCCAAGATTCCCTAACAGGGGACCCTTACTATGGCTACACCTTC. Encoded protein: CASSQDSLTGDPYYGYTF.

This chain connects TRBV25-1 to TRBJ2-7; 10 nucleotides align to TRBD2. Germline values: CDR1 MGHDK, CDR2 SYGVNS. Unmatched junction bases numbered 4, after V lost 3 bases and J lost 2 bases. This CDR3 has 15 residues. CDR3 bases: TGTGCCAGCAGTGATCCTAGCGGGGGAACCTACGAGCAGTACTTC. It is translated as CASSDPSGGTYEQYF.

This chain links TRBV7-2 with TRBJ2-7; 11 bases are a match to TRBD2. Germline loops: CDR1 SGHTA, CDR2 FQGNSA. The CDR3 length is 16 residues. With 5 bases clipped from V and 4 bases from J, the junction kept 10 bases outside the gene matches. CDR3: CASSPMTSGVGYEQYF. The DNA of the CDR3 is TGTGCCAGCAGCCCCATGACTAGCGGGGTTGGATACGAGCAGTACTTC.

CDR3 loop: CSAPLTGRAGTGELFF. The CDR3 coding sequence is TGCAGTGCTCCCTTGACAGGGAGAGCCGGGACCGGGGAGCTGTTTTTT. The chain employs TRBV20-1 and TRBJ2-2; 7 bases match TRBD1. CDR1 and CDR2 from the germline V gene are DFQATT and SNEGSKA (reference sequence). J gave up 5 bases and V 5 bases, and 14 bases lay outside the gene matches. The CDR3 contains 16 residues.

In this sample, this clonotype turned up once. The genes are TRBV29-1 and TRBJ1-1, with no clear D. This CDR3 has 12 amino acids. Germline V gives CDR1 SQVTM, CDR2 ANQGSEA. Trimming removed 0 bases from V and 10 bases from J, with 12 bases in between. The CDR3 sequence: CSVEDGGIGAFF. In DNA form, the CDR3 reads TGCAGCGTTGAAGATGGCGGAATCGGAGCTTTCTTT.

The rearrangement links TRBV18 to TRBJ1-5, with D uncertain. The CDR3 has 13 residues. Trimming left V 2 bases short and J 6 bases short, with 8 bases between. Germline-derived CDR1 and CDR2 are KGHSH and LQKENI. DNA for the CDR3: TGTGCCAGCTCACCAGGCTTTGCTCAGCCCCAGCATTTT. Translation gives CASSPGFAQPQHF.

The V and J genes are TRBV7-9 and TRBJ2-7, with unresolved D. CDR3 length: 14 amino acids. The V end lost 3 bases, the J end lost 3 bases, and 12 bases lay between the germline ends. The germline gives CDR1 SEHNR, CDR2 FQNEAQ (reference sequence). The CDR3 DNA is TGTGCCAGCAGCTTCACATCGGCATTCTACGAGCAGTACTTC. The encoded protein is CASSFTSAFYEQYF. Complete variable domain (other parts from reference TRBV7-9 and TRBJ2-7): DTGVSQNPRHKITKRGQNVTFRCDPISEHNRLYWYRQTLGQGPEFLTYFQNEAQLEKSRLLSDRFSAERPKGSFSTLEIQRTEQGDSAMYLCASSFTSAFYEQYFGPGTRLTVT.

The chain couples TRBV20-1 to TRBJ1-4; 9 nucleotides agree with TRBD1. Unmatched junction bases numbered 7, after V lost 6 bases and J lost 5 bases. Looked up from germline, CDR1 is DFQATT and CDR2 is SNEGSKA (reference sequence). The CDR3 runs 14 residues. CDR3 nucleotides: TGCAGTGCGCCCGGACAGGGGCGAAATGAAAAACTGTTTTTT. It codes for CSAPGQGRNEKLFF.

V is TRBV13 and J is TRBJ2-3; D gene unclear. The CDR3 consists of 13 residues. The ends were cut back, 3 bases at V and 7 bases at J, with 11 bases in the middle. Per the germline V gene, CDR1 is PRHDT and CDR2 is FYEKMQ (reference sequence). The DNA of the CDR3 is TGTGCCAGCAGCTTGAGGACCCCTCATACGCAGTATTTT. Its translation: CASSLRTPHTQYF.

This sequence joins TRBV29-1 and TRBJ2-5, with a possible D match to TRBD1 (5 bases). CDR1 is SQVTM, CDR2 ANQGSEA, per germline. Trimming took off 7 bases at V and 8 bases at J, with 17 bases between the two ends. The CDR3 is made up of 12 amino acids. The CDR3 loop is CSARQSQGTQYF. As DNA, the CDR3 is TGCAGCGCTCGACAGTCCCAAGGTACCCAGTACTTC.

The chain has TRBV5-4 and TRBJ1-6, with 11 bases identical to TRBD1. The ends lost 4 bases at V and 8 bases at J; junction bases unmatched: 8. CDR3 size: 16 residues. In germline, CDR1 is SGHNT, CDR2 YYREEE (reference sequence). The CDR3 region has the DNA TGTGCCAGCAGCCCCGGGACAGGGGGTGGGGATTCACCCCTCCACTTT. Protein: CASSPGTGGGDSPLHF.

This clonotype has just one count. The chain recombines TRBV28 with TRBJ1-5; TRBD1 matches at 8 bases. Germline V CDR1 and CDR2: MDHEN, SYDVKM. Losses at the gene ends were 5 bases for V and 4 bases for J; bases not matched to a gene: 7. The CDR3 totals 15 residues. The CDR3 is CASSKRQGLNQPQHF. The CDR3 DNA sequence: TGTGCCAGCAGTAAAAGACAGGGGTTGAATCAGCCCCAGCATTTT. The full variable domain, rest sourced from reference TRBV28 and TRBJ1-5, is DVKVTQSSRYLVKRTGEKVFLECVQDMDHENMFWYRQDPGLGLRLIYFSYDVKMKEKGDIPEGYSVSREKKERFSLILESASTNQTSMYLCASSKRQGLNQPQHFGDGTRLSIL.

The gene calls are TRBV7-2 and TRBJ2-7; D is unresolved. This CDR3 has 13 amino acids. V was clipped by 3 bases and J by 3 bases, with 9 bases between them. Germline V CDR1 and CDR2: SGHTA, FQGNSA. The CDR3 sequence: CASSFGSGYEQYF. The CDR3 bases are TGTGCCAGCAGCTTCGGGTCAGGCTACGAGCAGTACTTC.

V usage is TRBV27 and J usage is TRBJ1-6; D is uncertain. The CDR3 is made up of 15 amino acids. Trimming removed 3 bases from V and 7 bases from J, with 13 bases in between. The V gene's germline CDR1 is MNHEY and CDR2 SMNVEV (reference sequence). CDR3 residues: CASSLSLAGNSPLHF. CDR3 bases: TGTGCCAGCAGTTTGTCTCTGGCGGGGAATTCACCCCTCCACTTT.

This rearrangement joins TRBV18 to TRBJ1-3; no clear D gene. V was shortened by 4 bases and J by 2 bases, with 6 bases between the two germline ends. This CDR3 has 13 residues. From germline, CDR1 is KGHSH and CDR2 LQKENI. In nucleotides, the CDR3 is TGTGCCAGCTCACGGGAGGCTGGAAACACCATATATTTT. Amino acids: CASSREAGNTIYF. Full variable domain (missing parts from reference TRBV18 and TRBJ1-3): NAGVMQNPRHLVRRRGQEARLRCSPMKGHSHVYWYRQLPEEGLKFMVYLQKENIIDESGMPKERFSAEFPKEGPSILRIQQVVRGDSAAYFCASSREAGNTIYFGEGSWLTVV.

The chain carries TRBV4-2 and TRBJ2-7; D could derive from TRBD1 or TRBD2 (5 bases each). The CDR3 consists of 15 residues. Germline CDR1 LGHNA, CDR2 YNFKEQ. Trimming removed 1 base at V and 5 bases at J, with 15 bases between. The CDR3 region has the DNA TGTGCCAGCAGCCAAGGAGGGGCGGAGGTGGACGAGCAGTACTTC. Translated: CASSQGGAEVDEQYF.

The J gene is TRBJ2-1, the V gene TRBV9; 9 nucleotides line up with TRBD1. Per the germline V gene, CDR1 is SGDLS and CDR2 is YYNGEE. There are 16 residues in the CDR3. The trim removed 4 bases at V and 8 bases at J, leaving 13 bases unmatched. Here the CDR3 reads CASSLSGTGYLDEQFF. The DNA for the CDR3 is TGTGCCAGCAGCTTATCCGGGACAGGGTATCTGGATGAGCAGTTCTTC.

The chain links TRBV5-1 to TRBJ2-1; TRBD1 is a possible D gene (5 bases). The CDR3 consists of 15 residues. The ends were cut back, 3 bases at V and 8 bases at J, with 18 bases in the middle. Germline-derived CDR1 and CDR2 are SGHRS and YFSETQ. CDR3 sequence reads: CASSSALGEIDEQFF. CDR3 coding DNA: TGCGCCAGCAGCTCCGCTTTAGGGGAAATCGATGAGCAGTTCTTC.

The genes are TRBV25-1 and TRBJ2-5; no clear D gene. V was pared by 2 bases and J by 1 base, with 11 bases between. The germline V gene encodes CDR1 MGHDK and CDR2 SYGVNS. The CDR3 spans 15 residues. The CDR3 is CASSEGAGVQETQYF. In DNA form, the CDR3 reads TGTGCCAGCAGTGAAGGAGCTGGGGTCCAAGAGACCCAGTACTTC.

The chain joins TRBV20-1 to TRBJ2-1, with 10 bases that match TRBD2. J was trimmed by 5 bases and V by 6 bases; bases with no gene match: 4. The CDR3 is 13 residues long. Germline lookup yields CDR1 DFQATT and CDR2 SNEGSKA (reference sequence). The CDR3 DNA is TGCAGTGCCCGAACTAGCGGGAACAATGAGCAGTTCTTC. Protein sequence: CSARTSGNNEQFF.

The chain links TRBV27 to TRBJ2-2; D is uncertain. Germline lookup yields CDR1 MNHEY and CDR2 SMNVEV (reference sequence). The length of the CDR3 is 12 residues. V lost 7 bases and J lost 1, with 4 bases in between. The CDR3 nucleotides read TGTGCCAGCAAGCGGAACACCGGGGAGCTGTTTTTT. It yields the protein CASKRNTGELFF.

The rearrangement links TRBV29-1 to TRBJ1-1; 8 positions match TRBD1. The germline V gene encodes CDR1 SQVTM and CDR2 ANQGSEA. CDR3 length equals 13 residues. V lost 0 bases, J lost 11 bases, and 8 bases stayed unmatched. Written as DNA, the CDR3 is TGCAGCGTTGAAGATCGTGGGAACAGGGGGGCTTTCTTT. Translation gives CSVEDRGNRGAFF. Full variable domain (rest looked up from reference TRBV29-1 and TRBJ1-1): SAVISQKPSRDICQRGTSLTIQCQVDSQVTMMFWYRQQPGQSLTLIATANQGSEATYESGFVIDKFPISRPNLTFSTLTVSNMSPEDSSIYLCSVEDRGNRGAFFGQGTRLTVV.

The chain carries TRBV27 and TRBJ2-3; 7 nucleotides agree with TRBD2. CDR3 length: 18 amino acids. The trim removed 5 bases at V and 1 base at J, leaving 15 bases unmatched. Germline V gives CDR1 MNHEY, CDR2 SMNVEV (reference sequence). CDR3 coding DNA: TGTGCCAGCAGTCCTAGGCCACCTAGGGCGGGGGGCACAGATACGCAGTATTTT. Amino acids: CASSPRPPRAGGTDTQYF.

The V call is TRBV4-1, the J call TRBJ1-6; no reliable D call. Germline assignment: CDR1 MGHRA and CDR2 YSYEKL. Trimming pared 1 base from V and 9 bases from J, leaving 7 bases between. This CDR3 region has 13 residues. This chain's CDR3 is CASSQVLPSPLHF. The CDR3 DNA reads TGCGCCAGCAGCCAAGTTTTGCCTTCACCCCTCCACTTT.

The chain uses TRBV5-1 and TRBJ2-2, with 7 bases fitting TRBD1. Germline-derived CDR1 and CDR2 are SGHRS and YFSETQ. The V gene end was trimmed by 2 bases and the J gene end by 5 bases; junction bases not matched to a gene: 6. The CDR3 consists of 15 residues. CDR3 nucleotides: TGCGCCAGCAGCTTCGACAGGGTGGGAACCGGGGAGCTGTTTTTT. Residues: CASSFDRVGTGELFF.

V and J are TRBV11-1 and TRBJ1-1, with a possible D match to TRBD1 (5 bases). The V and J ends lost 4 bases and 3 bases respectively, with 12 bases between them. Germline CDR1 SGHAT, CDR2 FQDESV (reference sequence). The CDR3 consists of 14 residues. This chain's CDR3 is CASSSRQLYTEAFF. In DNA, the CDR3 is TGTGCCAGCAGCTCGAGACAGCTTTACACTGAAGCTTTCTTT.

This rearrangement joins TRBV9 to TRBJ2-1; D could derive from TRBD1 or TRBD2 (6 bases each). Per germline, CDR1 SGDLS and CDR2 YYNGEE. CDR3 length equals 12 residues. V was pared by 0 bases and J by 12 bases, with 10 bases between. As DNA, the CDR3 is TGTGCCAGCAGCGTAGTTCGGGGGCCGCAGTTCTTC. Translation: CASSVVRGPQFF. The full variable domain, rest sourced from reference TRBV9 and TRBJ2-1, is DSGVTQTPKHLITATGQRVTLRCSPRSGDLSVYWYQQSLDQGLQFLIQYYNGEERAKGNILERFSAQQFPDLHSELNLSSLELGDSALYFCASSVVRGPQFFGPGTRLTVL.

CDR3 in amino acids: CSVWTGVVSEQYF. DNA for the CDR3: TGCAGCGTCTGGACAGGGGTGGTGAGCGAGCAGTACTTC. The chain joins TRBV29-1 to TRBJ2-7, with 9 bases lining up with TRBD1. Germline CDR1 SQVTM, CDR2 ANQGSEA. The CDR3 is 13 residues long. V lost 6 bases, J lost 6 bases, and 9 bases stayed unmatched.

This chain links TRBV29-1 with TRBJ2-7; 7 nucleotides agree with TRBD1. There are 12 residues in the CDR3. J lost 2 bases, V lost 7 bases, and 5 bases had no gene match. Germline CDR1 is SQVTM and CDR2 is ANQGSEA. As DNA, the CDR3 is TGCAGCGGGGGACAGTCCGCCTACGAGCAGTACTTC. Translated: CSGGQSAYEQYF.

J is TRBJ1-1 and V is TRBV11-2; D is ambiguous. Germline CDR1 SGHAT, CDR2 FQNNGV. Trimming cost V 3 bases and J 11 bases, with 10 bases left between them. The CDR3 length is 11 residues. The CDR3 DNA reads as TGTGCCAGCAGCTTCGGCGGGTATGCTTTCTTT. Its protein product is CASSFGGYAFF.